This T cell receptor beta chain was sequenced for a study of shared clonotypes between healthy human individuals. Per the germline V gene, CDR1 is SGDLS and CDR2 is YYNGEE. The CDR3 totals 12 residues. With 3 bases removed from V and 10 bases from J, the gap between germline ends came to 13 bases. Naive CD8 cells lacked CD45RO and underwent positive selection for CCR7, leaving out terminally differentiated effector memory CD45RA+ cells. This table comes from immunoSEQ multiplex PCR, and its TCRdb copy is limited to in-frame clones, with some not included. The table records hundreds of thousands of clones, around 96% of them present only once.

The specimen sequenced was naive CD8+ T cells sorted from blood. The sequence was obtained from a woman between 25 and 40 years old in good health. V gene TRBV9 combines with J gene TRBJ1-1; perhaps TRBD1 as D (5 bases). The CDR3: CASSGGGSRAFF. The CDR3 bases are TGTGCCAGCAGCGGGGGCGGGTCCCGAGCTTTCTTT.